In this sample, the clone carrying this T cell receptor beta chain turned up a few times. Its specificity is not known. This record comes from a study of CD8 T cells in ankylosing spondylitis. By quantitative 5'-RACE with molecular barcodes, the TCR beta libraries were made. In TCRdb, the 5' RACE reads were re-called with MiXCR into one record per CDR3 protein. The repertoire holds around 890,000 distinct CDR3 sequences, with roughly 12% as singletons. Germline loops: CDR1 MNHEY, CDR2 SVGEGT. The length of the CDR3 is 13 residues. V lost 2 bases and J lost 10, with 14 bases in between. General study points: Roughly eight highly homologous variants formed a TCR beta motif that appeared characteristic of ankylosing spondylitis blood.

The J gene is TRBJ2-5, the V gene TRBV6-2 or TRBV6-3; weak D call: TRBD1 (6 bases). Sequencing was done on a sample of blood, either unsorted or a sorted T cell fraction (not recorded which). The sequence came from a male donor with ankylosing spondylitis. The CDR3 loop is CASSYRGFWGQYF. CDR3 bases: TGTGCCAGCAGTTACAGGGGGTTCTGGGGCCAGTACTTC.